The entry below gives a single T cell receptor beta chain sequence along with its context. The target antigen is unknown. CDR1 and CDR2 from the germline V gene are SGDLS and YYNGEE. V gave up 3 bases and J gave up 2 bases; unmatched junction bases: 10. This CDR3 region has 17 residues. ViraFEST expansion of antigen-specific CD4+ T cells with viral peptide pools preceded sequencing. Between days 10 and 11 of culture, CD4+ T cells were separated out. All vaccine recipients tested negative for nucleocapsid antibodies and had never contracted SARS-CoV-2 infection. After 1.8 million or so PBMC were placed in each well, they were cultured with approximately 9.4 IU/ml IL-2 and approximately 9.6 ug/ml peptides. Half-medium replacement with IL-2 medium occurred on days 3 and 7. Method: immunoSEQ multiplex PCR; TCRdb's copy keeps in-frame clones and lacks some. This sample has under 80,000 clones, with around four fifths found just once.

These data are taken from a study of vaccination effects on CD4 cells after COVID-19. Study findings and constraints: Convalescent patients were scarce, and early post-infection timepoints were absent.

The chain joins TRBV9 to TRBJ2-2; 7 nucleotides agree with TRBD1. The sequencing here drew on CD4+ T cells from PBMCs cultured with HCoV-229E spike peptides, taken before COVID-19 vaccination. The TCR comes from a human donor who received a COVID-19 vaccine. CDR3 DNA sequence: TGTGCCAGCAGCGGACGATACAGGGGAATCAACACCGGGGAGCTGTTTTTT. Translation gives CASSGRYRGINTGELFF.